Given below is one TCR beta chain in context. This sample stems from a study of blood T cell repertoires in COVID-19. Across the whole study: The United States, Italy and Spain were the sources of the acute and convalescent COVID-19 samples.

Germline V CDR1 and CDR2: MNHEY, SVGAGI. This CDR3 region has 14 residues. After removal of 8 bases from V and 7 bases from J, the junction contained 8 bases not matched to a gene. Original data processing: The assay estimated nucleated cells by amplifying reference gene primers. Generated by immunoSEQ multiplex PCR, the TCRdb table keeps only in-frame clones and is missing some. V, J and clone size reflect that table, while D and trimming were determined from the DNA. The table lists about 100,000 clones, under 90% of them singletons. Sequences were obtained from peripheral blood. The rearrangement joins TRBV6-5 to TRBJ1-6; 7 bases fit TRBD1. This sequence originates from a human donor in a cohort sampled during active COVID-19. The CDR3, as DNA: TGTGCCAGCCTTCGGGACAGTCGCAATTCACCCCTCCACTTT. This translates into CASLRDSRNSPLHF.